Shown below are 25 T cell receptor beta chains from a single sample sequenced in a study of T-cell memory formation after mild COVID-19. TCRdb itself ran the 5' RACE reads through MiXCR, one entry per CDR3 protein. The data contain tens of thousands of distinct CDR3 sequences, 15% to 20% of them singletons. Sequences were obtained from PBMCs or a T cell subset sorted from them (not recorded which). The source is an adult woman who had mild COVID-19 (a few samples of this study predate the infection). Cell type and time point are not known.

This clonotype was seen a handful of times. This chain links TRBV6-1 with TRBJ1-1; D ambiguous. This CDR3 contains 14 residues. The V end lost 11 bases, the J end lost 3 bases, and 19 bases lay between the germline ends. CDR1 and CDR2 from the germline V gene are MNHNS and SASEGT. CDR3 in amino acids: CAVMWNGADTEAFF. In DNA form, the CDR3 reads TGTGCCGTAATGTGGAATGGTGCGGACACTGAAGCTTTCTTT.

V and J are TRBV6-5 and TRBJ2-5; TRBD2 is a possible D gene (6 bases). The V end lost 2 bases, the J end lost 1 base, and 8 bases lay between the germline ends. The CDR3 is 14 residues long. CDR1 and CDR2 (germline): MNHEY, SVGAGI. The CDR3 DNA reads as TGTGCCAGCAGTTACACCGGGGGCCAAGAGACCCAGTACTTC. Its translation is CASSYTGGQETQYF.

This chain connects TRBV10-3 to TRBJ1-1, with a weak D call TRBD1 (5 bases). The germline V gene encodes CDR1 ENHRY and CDR2 SYGVKD. The CDR3 covers 16 residues. Trimming removed 0 bases at V and 0 bases at J, with 11 bases between. The CDR3 DNA is TGTGCCATCAGTGAGTCGGGGCTGACCATGAACACTGAAGCTTTCTTT. Encoded protein: CAISESGLTMNTEAFF.

This clonotype has only a few counts. The chain recombines TRBV5-1 with TRBJ2-7; 7 bases align to TRBD1. CDR1 and CDR2 from the germline V gene are SGHRS and YFSETQ. CDR3 length: 15 residues. V lost 4 bases and J lost 4; bases outside the gene matches: 11. CDR3 nucleotides: TGCGCCAGCAGCCCGAAAGGACAGGTTCGTTACGAGCAGTACTTC. It encodes CASSPKGQVRYEQYF.

Only a few counts were recorded for this clonotype. The chain combines TRBV12-3 or TRBV12-4 with TRBJ2-7; the match to TRBD1 covers 8 bases. The CDR3 loop spans 16 amino acids. V lost 3 bases and J lost 3; bases outside the gene matches: 10. CDR3 sequence (DNA): TGTGCCAGCAGTTTCGGACCCGGGACAGGCCTCTACGAGCAGTACTTC. Its translation is CASSFGPGTGLYEQYF.

The chain recombines TRBV7-6 with TRBJ2-7, with 8 bases aligning to TRBD1. V was clipped by 5 bases and J by 1 base; unmatched bases: 10. From germline, CDR1 is SGHVS and CDR2 FNYEAQ. The length of the CDR3 is 16 residues. CDR3 region: CASSARAGQESYEQYF. The CDR3 bases are TGTGCCAGCAGCGCCAGGGCGGGACAGGAATCCTACGAGCAGTACTTC. Combining the CDR3 with reference TRBV7-6 and TRBJ2-7 gives the whole variable domain GAGVSQSPRYKVTKRGQDVALRCDPISGHVSLYWYRQALGQGPEFLTYFNYEAQQDKSGLPNDRFSAERPEGSISTLTIQRTEQRDSAMYRCASSARAGQESYEQYFGPGTRLTVT.

V usage is TRBV23-1 and J usage is TRBJ2-1; D uncertain. TRBV23-1 carries the ORF label, with uncertain function. Between the trimmed V and J ends, which lost 4 bases and 5 bases, there was a span of 15 bases. This CDR3 spans 15 amino acids. CDR3 nucleotide sequence: TGCGCCAGCAGTCCCCTTCGTTCGGCAGACAATGAGCAGTTCTTC. Its protein product is CASSPLRSADNEQFF.

The rearrangement links TRBV24-1 to TRBJ2-1; D assignment may be TRBD1 or TRBD2 (5 bases each). The CDR3 covers 11 residues. Per germline, CDR1 KGHDR and CDR2 SFDVKD. V was cut by 8 bases and J by 10 bases, with 11 bases left in between. The CDR3 loop is CATTRGVEQFF. The DNA of the CDR3 is TGTGCCACCACCCGAGGGGTAGAGCAGTTCTTC.

The CDR3: CATSIGQGVSPLHF. DNA for the CDR3: TGTGCCACCAGTATCGGGCAGGGTGTTTCACCCCTCCACTTT. The chain is built from TRBV15 and TRBJ1-6; TRBD1 might be the D (5 bases). V was clipped by 6 bases and J by 9 bases, with 15 bases between them. The CDR3 extends over 14 amino acids. Germline loops: CDR1 LNHNV, CDR2 YYDKDF (reference sequence).

The table lists this clonotype with many counts. The chain links TRBV27 to TRBJ2-3, with TRBD1 identical over 12 bases. Trimming removed 6 bases from V and 8 bases from J; junction bases left unmatched: 15. CDR3 length: 17 residues. Germline V gives CDR1 MNHEY, CDR2 SMNVEV (reference sequence). The CDR3 bases are TGTGCCAGCAGCCCTAGCCGCGGGACAGGGGGCTTTGGTACGCAGTATTTT. Its protein is CASSPSRGTGGFGTQYF.

This clonotype was found a few times. The chain employs TRBV5-1 and TRBJ1-2, with D perhaps TRBD1 (6 bases). CDR1 and CDR2 (germline): SGHRS, YFSETQ. V lost 0 bases to trimming and J lost 7 bases, with 13 bases between them. The CDR3 runs to 14 residues. The CDR3 nucleotides read TGCGCCAGCAGCTTGGCCCAGGACAGTAGTGGCTACACCTTC. As protein: CASSLAQDSSGYTF.

There are a few counts of this clonotype. This chain connects TRBV30 to TRBJ2-7, with TRBD2 matching 8 bases. After removal of 2 bases from V and 3 bases from J, the junction contained 3 bases not matched to a gene. The germline gives CDR1 GTSNPN, CDR2 SVGIG (reference sequence). This CDR3 is 13 amino acids long. The CDR3 nucleotides are TGTGCCTGGAGTTGGGCGGGAGGCTACGAGCAGTACTTC. It codes for CAWSWAGGYEQYF. Variable domain in full (rest from reference TRBV30 and TRBJ2-7): SQTIHQWPATLVQPVGSPLSLECTVEGTSNPNLYWYRQAAGRGLQLLFYSVGIGQISSEVPQNLSASRPQDRQFILSSKKLLLSDSGFYLCAWSWAGGYEQYFGPGTRLTVT.

This clonotype occurred a few times. The chain employs TRBV7-9 and TRBJ2-5; D is ambiguous. Trimming took 4 bases from V and 5 from J, leaving 2 bases between them. Germline lookup yields CDR1 SEHNR and CDR2 FQNEAQ (reference sequence). This CDR3 is 10 amino acids long. The CDR3 bases are TGTGCCAGCAGCTGGGAGACCCAGTACTTC. Protein sequence: CASSWETQYF.

The rearrangement joins TRBV7-2 to TRBJ2-7; 7 bases fit TRBD2. This CDR3 contains 13 residues. V was clipped by 5 bases and J by 12 bases; unmatched bases: 13. Germline assignment: CDR1 SGHTA and CDR2 FQGNSA. CDR3 region: CASSLWDYPPAYF. The CDR3, as DNA: TGTGCCAGCAGCCTTTGGGACTACCCGCCGGCGTACTTC.

The rearrangement links TRBV9 to TRBJ1-3; 8 bases fit TRBD1. Losses at the gene ends were 3 bases for V and 4 bases for J; bases not matched to a gene: 6. Germline values: CDR1 SGDLS, CDR2 YYNGEE. This CDR3 contains 15 residues. The CDR3 nucleotides are TGTGCCAGCAGCGCAGACAGGGGAACGGGAAACACCATATATTTT. It translates to CASSADRGTGNTIYF.

This clonotype showed up just a few times. The J gene is TRBJ1-2, the V gene TRBV4-1, with 7 bases aligning to TRBD1. Germline CDR1 reads MGHRA; CDR2 reads YSYEKL. This CDR3 comprises 16 residues. The V gene end was trimmed by 1 base and the J gene end by 1 base; junction bases not matched to a gene: 6. The CDR3 bases are TGCGCCAGCAGCCAAGCGCCGGGACAGCGTAACTATGGCTACACCTTC. Translated, it gives CASSQAPGQRNYGYTF.

This rearrangement joins TRBV7-9 to TRBJ2-1, with 8 bases that match TRBD2. The ends lost 11 bases at V and 10 bases at J; junction bases unmatched: 10. The CDR3 is made up of 12 amino acids. CDR1 is SEHNR, CDR2 FQNEAQ, per germline (reference sequence). The CDR3 loop is CAGRYGGAEQFF. CDR3 nucleotides: TGTGCCGGGCGATACGGGGGGGCGGAGCAGTTCTTC.

The chain uses TRBV20-1 and TRBJ1-1, with TRBD1 as a possible D gene (5 bases). The CDR3 is made up of 18 amino acids. The ends were cut back, 2 bases at V and 0 bases at J, with 22 bases in the middle. Germline V lookup: CDR1 DFQATT, CDR2 SNEGSKA (reference sequence). CDR3 sequence reads: CSARSPDSLHALNTEAFF. The CDR3 DNA follows: TGCAGTGCTAGATCGCCCGACAGCCTTCATGCTTTGAACACTGAAGCTTTCTTT.

The V call is TRBV4-2, the J call TRBJ2-3, with no clear D. Trimming shortened V by 0 bases and J by 0 bases, and 7 bases separated the two germline ends. The germline gives CDR1 LGHNA, CDR2 YNFKEQ. The length of the CDR3 is 15 residues. The CDR3 DNA is TGTGCCAGCAGCCAAGATTACTCTAGCACAGATACGCAGTATTTT. Amino acids: CASSQDYSSTDTQYF.

The chain is built from TRBV27 and TRBJ2-7, with D possibly called TRBD1 or TRBD2 (6 bases each). CDR1 and CDR2 from the germline V gene are MNHEY and SMNVEV (reference sequence). Trimming shortened V by 3 bases and J by 7 bases, and 19 bases separated the two germline ends. This CDR3 spans 15 amino acids. In DNA form, the CDR3 reads TGTGCCAGCAGTTTCGGAGGGGGGCACCCGGGGGAGCAGTACTTC. It is translated as CASSFGGGHPGEQYF.

This clonotype showed up just a few times. The gene calls are TRBV6-5 and TRBJ2-1; a possible D gene is TRBD2 (6 bases). The length of the CDR3 is 15 residues. Germline V gene sequence: CDR1 MNHEY, CDR2 SVGAGI. Trimming left V 1 base short and J 3 bases short, with 10 bases between. The CDR3 reads CASSYFAGLYNEQFF. CDR3 DNA: TGTGCCAGCAGTTACTTTGCGGGGCTCTACAATGAGCAGTTCTTC.

The chain couples TRBV6-2 or TRBV6-3 to TRBJ2-3; a weak D match, TRBD2 (5 bases). The CDR3 runs to 15 residues. V was clipped by 0 bases and J by 4 bases, with 11 bases between them. The V gene's germline CDR1 is MNHEY and CDR2 SVGEGT. The CDR3: CASSYSPLAADTQYF. The CDR3 nucleotides read TGTGCCAGCAGTTACTCGCCCCTAGCAGCAGATACGCAGTATTTT.

This clonotype was counted only a few times. J is TRBJ1-2 and V is TRBV11-2, with TRBD1 as a possible D gene (5 bases). In germline, CDR1 is SGHAT, CDR2 FQNNGV. The CDR3 length is 14 residues. V was clipped by 5 bases and J by 4 bases, with 14 bases between them. Here the CDR3 DNA reads TGTGCCAGCAGCCCTCCTTACCAGGGCTATGGCTACACCTTC. This translates into CASSPPYQGYGYTF.

This clonotype was picked up a small number of times. The chain is built from TRBV24-1 and TRBJ2-1; D gene uncertain. The CDR3 is 13 amino acids. Trimming left V 2 bases short and J 7 bases short, with 8 bases between. CDR1 is KGHDR and CDR2 is SFDVKD in the germline V gene. This chain's CDR3 is CATSDSRWNEQFF. The CDR3 nucleotides read TGTGCCACCAGTGATTCCAGGTGGAATGAGCAGTTCTTC.

The chain links TRBV5-1 to TRBJ1-1, with a tentative D call TRBD1 (6 bases). CDR3 size: 12 residues. Trimming shortened V by 6 bases and J by 1 base, and 7 bases separated the two germline ends. Germline values: CDR1 SGHRS, CDR2 YFSETQ. The CDR3 DNA follows: TGCGCCAGCACAGGGGAGAACACTGAAGCTTTCTTT. Translation: CASTGENTEAFF.